This T cell receptor (beta chain) was sequenced during a study of CD8 T cells in ankylosing spondylitis. General study results and limits: Seemingly distinctive of ankylosing spondylitis blood was a TCR beta motif formed by eight highly homologous variants.

From the 5' RACE reads, TCRdb called clonotypes with MiXCR, one entry per CDR3 protein. The sample has 150,000 to 200,000 distinct CDR3 sequences, 15% to 20% seen once. Notes on this clonotype: Its matching antigen is unknown.

Sequenced input: blood, either unsorted or a sorted T cell fraction (not recorded which). This sequence was found in a male donor with ankylosing spondylitis or in good health (not recorded which).

Written as DNA, the CDR3 is TGCGCCAGCAGCCAAGGCGTTTTGAAAGGGAATAATCAGCCCCAGCATTTT. This translates into CASSQGVLKGNNQPQHF. This rearrangement joins TRBV4-1 to TRBJ1-5; no definite D call. This CDR3 is built from 17 residues. Looked up from germline, CDR1 is MGHRA and CDR2 is YSYEKL. Trimming left V 1 base short and J 4 bases short, with 17 bases between.